A single sample is the source of the 22 T cell receptor beta chains below, sequenced in a study of T cell responses to AZD1222 COVID-19 vaccine. Produced via immunoSEQ multiplex PCR; TCRdb's table is partial and in-frame only. The sample includes roughly 100,000 clones, 90% to 95% seen only once; the top ten take under 50%. The sample here was peripheral blood, taken on day 0 of AZD1222 vaccination. Receptors originate from an adult in good health.

The J gene is TRBJ2-3, the V gene TRBV12-3 or TRBV12-4; 7 bases line up with TRBD1. V shed 3 bases, J shed 13 bases, and the junction held 10 bases outside the gene matches. This CDR3 has 13 amino acids. In DNA form, the CDR3 reads TGTGCCAGCAGTTTCACCCGACAGGGTTCAGAGTATTTT. Protein product: CASSFTRQGSEYF.

The chain joins TRBV15 to TRBJ2-1, with D uncertain. Germline V gene lookup returns CDR1 LNHNV and CDR2 YYDKDF (reference sequence). The V gene lost 0 bases and the J gene lost 5 bases, with 8 bases spanning the gap. The CDR3 loop spans 14 amino acids. CDR3 region: CATSRDILNNEQFF. The CDR3 DNA reads TGTGCCACCAGCAGAGATATACTAAACAATGAGCAGTTCTTC.

V gene TRBV11-2 combines with J gene TRBJ1-2; the D is unclear. V lost 5 bases to trimming and J lost 4 bases, with 14 bases between them. The CDR3 totals 14 residues. Germline-derived CDR1 and CDR2 are SGHAT and FQNNGV. The chain's CDR3 is CASSAEDFPYGYTF. CDR3 coding DNA: TGTGCCAGCAGCGCCGAGGATTTTCCCTATGGCTACACCTTC.

This clone was counted once. The rearrangement uses TRBV20-1 and TRBJ2-3; D is possibly TRBD1 or TRBD2 (5 bases each). V was trimmed by 3 bases and J by 2 bases, leaving 9 bases between them. CDR3 length: 13 residues. CDR1 and CDR2 (germline): DFQATT, SNEGSKA (reference sequence). In DNA, the CDR3 is TGCAGTGCTAGTGGGGGATACACAGATACGCAGTATTTT. Residues: CSASGGYTDTQYF.

The CDR3 DNA is TGCGCCAGCACCGGTAGCGGGAGGGTCCACAATGAGCAGTTCTTC. Translating it yields CASTGSGRVHNEQFF. The rearrangement uses TRBV23-1 and TRBJ2-1, with 11 positions matching TRBD2. TRBV23-1 is reported as an ORF; its role is uncertain. V lost 7 bases and J lost 5; bases outside the gene matches: 7. This CDR3 spans 15 amino acids.

V and J are TRBV7-2 and TRBJ2-7; TRBD2 agrees at 7 bases. The V gene end was trimmed by 0 bases and the J gene end by 2 bases; junction bases not matched to a gene: 7. Germline CDR1 reads SGHTA; CDR2 reads FQGNSA. CDR3 length: 16 residues. For the CDR3, the DNA is TGTGCCAGCAGCTTAGCCGAGGCTAGCGGCGCCTACGAGCAGTACTTC. Amino acids: CASSLAEASGAYEQYF.

The CDR3 DNA reads as TGTGCCAGCAGTCCAACCGGGACACCGAACACTGAAGCTTTCTTT. It encodes CASSPTGTPNTEAFF. The chain is built from TRBV6-2 or TRBV6-3 and TRBJ1-1, with D tentatively TRBD1 (6 bases). Germline-derived CDR1 and CDR2 are MNHEY and SVGEGT. Between the trimmed V and J ends, which lost 5 bases and 1 base, there was a span of 14 bases. CDR3 length equals 15 residues.

The chain employs TRBV15 and TRBJ2-7; weak D call: TRBD2 (5 bases). The CDR3 has 15 residues. V was trimmed by 4 bases and J by 5 bases, leaving 18 bases between them. The germline gives CDR1 LNHNV, CDR2 YYDKDF (reference sequence). The CDR3 DNA follows: TGTGCCACCAGCACCCTCCCTTCGGCGGGCCACGAGCAGTACTTC. Translating it yields CATSTLPSAGHEQYF.

The CDR3 DNA reads TGTGCCAGCAGCCCCCGGACGGTGTACTATAATTCACCCCTCCACTTT. Encoded protein: CASSPRTVYYNSPLHF. The rearrangement joins TRBV7-2 to TRBJ1-6, with D unresolved. The V end was cut by 5 bases, the J end by 3 bases, with 14 bases between. CDR3 length equals 16 residues. Germline CDR1 is SGHTA and CDR2 is FQGNSA.

The V gene is TRBV7-9, the J gene TRBJ1-4; unclear D gene. This CDR3 has 16 amino acids. Deletions cut 5 bases from V and 8 bases from J, with 21 bases between. The germline V gene has CDR1 SEHNR and CDR2 FQNEAQ (reference sequence). The CDR3 nucleotides are TGTGCCAGCAGCCGTTCGGCGGTGGTTACAGCGGAAAAACTGTTTTTT. Translating it yields CASSRSAVVTAEKLFF. The full variable domain, its missing parts supplied by reference TRBV7-9 and TRBJ1-4, is DTGVSQNPRHKITKRGQNVTFRCDPISEHNRLYWYRQTLGQGPEFLTYFQNEAQLEKSRLLSDRFSAERPKGSFSTLEIQRTEQGDSAMYLCASSRSAVVTAEKLFFGSGTQLSVL.

A single count supports this clone. The rearrangement joins TRBV3-1 (or the pseudogene TRBV3-2) to TRBJ2-3, with a weak D call TRBD1 (5 bases). CDR3 length: 14 residues. The V gene's germline CDR1 is LGHDT and CDR2 YNNKEL (reference sequence). Trimming stripped 6 bases from V and 2 bases from J, with 12 bases between. CDR3 bases: TGTGCCAGCAGTCGACAGAAGTTCACAGATACGCAGTATTTT. Translation gives CASSRQKFTDTQYF.

In its sample, this clone was seen a few times. The gene calls are TRBV27 and TRBJ2-7, with D hard to call. This CDR3 comprises 13 residues. Trimming pared 3 bases from V and 5 bases from J, leaving 11 bases between. Germline CDR1 MNHEY, CDR2 SMNVEV (reference sequence). The CDR3 reads CASSFVSRDEQYF. CDR3 DNA sequence: TGTGCCAGCAGTTTTGTGTCTAGGGACGAGCAGTACTTC.

The CDR3 loop is CASSPRGRGTYEQYF. The CDR3 DNA sequence: TGTGCCAGCAGCCCCAGGGGGCGGGGAACCTACGAGCAGTACTTC. The chain recombines TRBV11-2 with TRBJ2-7; 8 bases agree with TRBD1. The CDR3 totals 15 residues. CDR1 is SGHAT, CDR2 FQNNGV, per germline. Losses at the gene ends were 5 bases for V and 2 bases for J; bases not matched to a gene: 8.

The V call is TRBV7-2, the J call TRBJ2-1; TRBD2 matches 12 bases. Trimming cost V 0 bases and J 0 bases; bases outside gene matches: 6. Germline assignment: CDR1 SGHTA and CDR2 FQGNSA. This CDR3 is 19 amino acids long. The CDR3 region is CASSLAAKTSGSSYNEQFF. In nucleotides, the CDR3 is TGTGCCAGCAGCTTAGCGGCAAAGACTAGCGGGAGCTCCTACAATGAGCAGTTCTTC.

This clone has just a few counts. This rearrangement joins TRBV28 to TRBJ2-3; D remains unclear. V gave up 5 bases and J gave up 4 bases, with 10 bases separating them. CDR3 length: 13 amino acids. CDR1 and CDR2 (germline): MDHEN, SYDVKM. CDR3 nucleotides: TGTGCCAGCAGTCTACCACAGTCAGATACGCAGTATTTT. Protein sequence: CASSLPQSDTQYF.

This chain joins TRBV2 and TRBJ1-2; D remains ambiguous. The V gene's germline CDR1 is SNHLY and CDR2 FYNNEI. Trimming shortened V by 3 bases and J by 4 bases, and 12 bases separated the two germline ends. This CDR3 region has 14 residues. The CDR3 DNA sequence: TGTGCCAGCAGTGAGGGCTGGTACGGCTATGGCTACACCTTC. Translation: CASSEGWYGYGYTF.

The J gene is TRBJ1-2, the V gene TRBV3-1 (or the pseudogene TRBV3-2); no clear D gene. CDR3 length equals 13 residues. Trimming took off 3 bases at V and 7 bases at J, with 12 bases between the two ends. CDR1 and CDR2 from the germline V gene are LGHDT and YNNKEL (reference sequence). The CDR3 reads CASSQPPGVGYTF. DNA of the CDR3: TGTGCCAGCAGCCAGCCCCCTGGGGTTGGCTACACCTTC.

Only a few counts were recorded for this clone. The chain has TRBV11-3 and TRBJ1-6, with D perhaps matching TRBD1 (6 bases). CDR1 is SGHNT, CDR2 YENEEA, per germline. V lost 7 bases and J lost 7, with 11 bases in between. CDR3 size: 13 residues. The CDR3: CASTYRENSPLHF. CDR3 DNA sequence: TGTGCCAGCACCTACAGGGAAAATTCACCCCTCCACTTT. The full variable domain, rest sourced from reference TRBV11-3 and TRBJ1-6, is EAGVVQSPRYKIIEKKQPVAFWCNPISGHNTLYWYLQNLGQGPELLIRYENEEAVDDSQLPKDRFSAERLKGVDSTLKIQPAELGDSAVYLCASTYRENSPLHFGNGTRLTVT.

A single count supports this clone. The chain is built from TRBV10-3 and TRBJ1-2; TRBD1 might be the D (5 bases). Germline V CDR1 and CDR2: ENHRY, SYGVKD. There are 15 residues in the CDR3. Trimming removed 3 bases from V and 0 bases from J, with 11 bases in between. The DNA of the CDR3 is TGTGCCATCAGTGATTTGAAGACAGCTAACTATGGCTACACCTTC. Its translation is CAISDLKTANYGYTF.

This clone has just one count. The chain recombines TRBV5-4 with TRBJ2-2, with 8 bases aligning to TRBD1. This CDR3 comprises 16 residues. The trim removed 3 bases at V and 7 bases at J, leaving 11 bases unmatched. Germline loops: CDR1 SGHNT, CDR2 YYREEE (reference sequence). The CDR3 nucleotides are TGTGCCAGCAGCTCGAGCGGACAGGGTGGAATCGGGGAGCTGTTTTTT. It translates to CASSSSGQGGIGELFF.

The genes are TRBV6-5 and TRBJ2-1; 10 nucleotides align to TRBD1. The CDR3 loop spans 14 amino acids. Germline CDR1 reads MNHEY; CDR2 reads SVGAGI. V was clipped by 6 bases and J by 4 bases; unmatched bases: 3. The CDR3 sequence is CASRAGQGYNEQFF. The DNA of the CDR3 is TGTGCCAGCAGAGCGGGACAGGGGTACAATGAGCAGTTCTTC.

This clone occurred a few times. This sequence joins TRBV4-2 and TRBJ1-5; D is possibly TRBD1 (5 bases). V was pared by 0 bases and J by 0 bases, with 15 bases between. The germline gives CDR1 LGHNA, CDR2 YNFKEQ. CDR3 size: 18 residues. The chain's CDR3 is CASSQDFVQAYSNQPQHF. The CDR3 bases are TGTGCCAGCAGCCAAGATTTTGTACAGGCATATAGCAATCAGCCCCAGCATTTT.